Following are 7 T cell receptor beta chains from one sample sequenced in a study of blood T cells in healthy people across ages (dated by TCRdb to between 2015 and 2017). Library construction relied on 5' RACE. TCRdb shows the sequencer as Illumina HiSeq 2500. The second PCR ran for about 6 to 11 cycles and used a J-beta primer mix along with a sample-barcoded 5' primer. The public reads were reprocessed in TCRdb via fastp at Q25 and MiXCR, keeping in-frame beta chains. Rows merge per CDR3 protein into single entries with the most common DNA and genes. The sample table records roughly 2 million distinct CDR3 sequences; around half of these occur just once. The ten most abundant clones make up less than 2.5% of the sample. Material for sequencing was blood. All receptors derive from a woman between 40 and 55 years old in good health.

In DNA form, the CDR3 reads TGTGCCAGCAGCATGGGACAGGGCAATGAGCAGTTCTTC. It is translated as CASSMGQGNEQFF. The V call is TRBV7-6, the J call TRBJ2-1, with 9 positions matching TRBD1. J lost 6 bases, V lost 5 bases, and 2 bases had no gene match. CDR3 length: 13 residues. In germline, CDR1 is SGHVS, CDR2 FNYEAQ.

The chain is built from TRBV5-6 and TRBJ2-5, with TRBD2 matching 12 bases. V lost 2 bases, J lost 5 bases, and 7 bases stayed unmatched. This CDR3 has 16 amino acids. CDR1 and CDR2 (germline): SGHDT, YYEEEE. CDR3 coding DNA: TGTGCCAGCAGCTTTGCTAGCGGGGGGGCCGCGGAGACCCAGTACTTC. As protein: CASSFASGGAAETQYF.

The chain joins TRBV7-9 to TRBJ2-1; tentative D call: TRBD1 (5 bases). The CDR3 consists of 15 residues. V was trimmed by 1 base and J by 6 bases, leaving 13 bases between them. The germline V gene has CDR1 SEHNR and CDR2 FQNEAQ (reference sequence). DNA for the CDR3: TGTGCCAGCAGCTTAGAGGGGCGTTTTTTCAATGAGCAGTTCTTC. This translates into CASSLEGRFFNEQFF.

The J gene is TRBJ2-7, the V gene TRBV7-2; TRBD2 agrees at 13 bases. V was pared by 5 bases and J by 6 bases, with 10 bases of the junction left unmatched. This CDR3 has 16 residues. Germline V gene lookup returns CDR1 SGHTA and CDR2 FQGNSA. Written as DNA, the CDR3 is TGTGCCAGCAGCCGAGGGCAGGGACTAGCGGGATTCGAGCAGTACTTC. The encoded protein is CASSRGQGLAGFEQYF.

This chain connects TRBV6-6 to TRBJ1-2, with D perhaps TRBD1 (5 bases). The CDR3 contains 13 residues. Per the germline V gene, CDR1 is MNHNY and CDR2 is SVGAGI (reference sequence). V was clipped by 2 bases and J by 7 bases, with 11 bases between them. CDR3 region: CASSYLQGSGYTF. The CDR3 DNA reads TGTGCCAGCAGTTACCTGCAGGGCTCTGGCTACACCTTC.

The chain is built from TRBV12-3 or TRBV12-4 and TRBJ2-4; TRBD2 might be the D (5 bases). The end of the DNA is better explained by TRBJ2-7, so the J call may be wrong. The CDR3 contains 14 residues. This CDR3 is CASSFRREYYEQYF. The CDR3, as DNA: TGTGCCAGCAGTTTTCGAAGGGAGTACTACGAGCAGTACTTC.

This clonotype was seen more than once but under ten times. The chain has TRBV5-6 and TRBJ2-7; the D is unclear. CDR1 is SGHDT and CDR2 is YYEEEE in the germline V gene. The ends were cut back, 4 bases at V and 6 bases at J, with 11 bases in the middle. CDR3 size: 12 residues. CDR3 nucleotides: TGTGCCAGCAGCCCGGACGGCGGCGAGCAGTACTTC. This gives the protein CASSPDGGEQYF.